Below, one T cell receptor (beta chain) is given with its context. The specificity of this receptor is unknown. No base quality values were provided; no much bigger clone lies one nucleotide off. TCRbeta CDR3 regions were amplified from genomic DNA using the immunoSEQ Assay, a bias-controlled multiplex PCR. From the authors' description of their analysis: Nucleated cell counts per sample were estimated from amplification of reference gene primers within the assay. To quantify the absolute abundance of each unique TCRbeta CDR3 rearrangement, sequence reads were collapsed and filtered. For each sample, productive Simpson clonality was calculated as the square root of Simpson's diversity index across productive rearrangements. This is the immuneACCESS table as TCRdb keeps it, with only in-frame sequences that have V and J called. A part of the clones is gone; compared with another copy, unresolved V genes explain less than half, and the rest is unexplained. V and J calls and clone size follow that table, whereas D and trimming were derived from the DNA. The sample table records about 110,000 clones; about 84% of these occur just once. Around 1.5% of the sample goes to the ten largest clones.

These data are taken from a study of blood T cell repertoires in COVID-19 (dated by TCRdb to between 2020 and 2021). About the full investigation: Samples from collaborators originated in the United States, Italy and Spain and spanned both the acute and convalescent phases of COVID-19. The material from the prospective study consisted of cDNA or gDNA derived from T cells, B-cell-depleted T cells, or PBMCs. The dataset comprised deeply sampled blood TCRbeta repertoires from subjects exposed to, actively infected with, or recovered from COVID-19. The repertoires were made available in a free public database intended to serve as a resource for research on the immune response to SARS-CoV-2. Samples were obtained from the ongoing ImmuneRACE study (first 160 participants) and from some 1,300 subjects provided by 6 global collaborators. The sample metadata nearly always contained a de-identified subject ID, COVID-19 status, age in years and sex. Where available, HLA class I and class II types were obtained from metadata supplied by the sample provider rather than from assay-based typing. General conclusions and limits of the study: How much clinical and demographic metadata was included differed by source and by participant, and the metadata was provided uncurated.

Whole blood was collected in K2EDTA tubes by collaborating institutions according to the institutions' own protocols. For TCRbeta analysis, collaborator samples were shipped as frozen whole blood, as isolated PBMCs, or as DNA extracted from either sample type. V and J are truncated by 6 bases and 5 bases respectively, leaving an intervening sequence of 13 bases. The CDR1 and CDR2 encoded by the germline V gene are MDHEN and SYDVKM. From its cysteine to its phenylalanine, the CDR3 spans 14 amino acids. CDR3 DNA only is kept here, 42 bases in frame from base 1. The sequence was collected from a man in his forties or fifties with acute or convalescent COVID-19. The chain was built from TRBV28 and TRBJ2-2; the D gene cannot be named for sure. Sequenced: peripheral blood. The CDR3 region has the sequence CASRRDLLTGELFF. The DNA sequence is TGTGCCAGCAGGCGAGACTTATTGACCGGGGAGCTGTTTTTT.